These T cell receptor beta chains were read from a single sample in a study of human T cells and chemical hapten exposure. TCRdb re-called the RACE reads through MiXCR, storing one row per CDR3 protein. The sample has approximately 77,000 distinct CDR3 sequences, about 15% seen once; the top ten hold 3.5% to 6%. This specimen consisted of whole blood, obtained in connection with sensitization to the hapten diphenylcyclopropenone (DPC). These receptors were obtained from a woman in her forties or fifties with alopecia areata. Some clones in this sample may be carry-over from other donors' samples. Both conserved end residues are part of each CDR3. Fields, in order: clone size, D gene, V gene, J gene, CDR3 protein, CDR3 DNA. D genes are given only for firm matches. Clone size is stated in some rows and not others, as once, few, many or a class when expanded.

size: -
D: TRBD1
V: TRBV6-5
J: TRBJ1-1
CDR3: CASSLGQAMNTEAFF
DNA: TGTGCCAGCAGCCTGGGACAGGCCATGAACACTGAAGCTTTCTTT

size: -
D: -
V: TRBV18
J: TRBJ2-7
CDR3: CASSATSGEQYF
DNA: TGTGCCAGCTCGGCTACGAGTGGTGAGCAGTACTTC

size: -
D: -
V: TRBV18
J: TRBJ2-7
CDR3: CASSPSGYMYEQYF
DNA: TGTGCCAGCTCACCATCAGGGTATATGTACGAGCAGTACTTC

size: many
D: TRBD2
V: TRBV29-1
J: TRBJ2-7
CDR3: CSGGRNTYEQYF
DNA: TGCAGCGGCGGGAGGAATACCTACGAGCAGTACTTC

size: -
D: TRBD1
V: TRBV4-1
J: TRBJ1-5
CDR3: CASSAQGEKSNQPQHF
DNA: TGCGCCAGCAGCGCTCAGGGGGAGAAGAGCAATCAGCCCCAGCATTTT

size: -
D: TRBD1
V: TRBV28
J: TRBJ2-3
CDR3: CASSGRDRAPDTQYF
DNA: TGTGCCAGCAGTGGCCGGGACAGGGCCCCCGATACGCAGTATTTT

size: few
D: -
V: TRBV5-1
J: TRBJ2-1
CDR3: CASSLFDSKYNEQFF
DNA: TGCGCCAGCAGCTTATTCGACAGCAAGTACAATGAGCAGTTCTTC

size: few
D: TRBD1
V: TRBV27
J: TRBJ2-7
CDR3: CASSWTGGSYEQYF
DNA: TGTGCCAGCAGTTGGACAGGGGGCAGCTACGAGCAGTACTTC

size: few
D: -
V: TRBV7-2
J: TRBJ1-5
CDR3: CASSLVGGESQPQHF
DNA: TGTGCCAGCAGCTTAGTTGGGGGGGAGAGTCAGCCCCAGCATTTT

size: -
D: TRBD2
V: TRBV6-2/TRBV6-3
J: TRBJ2-1
CDR3: CASSYSLAGDRTNYNEQFF
DNA: TGTGCCAGCAGTTACTCTTTAGCGGGAGACCGAACTAATTACAATGAGCAGTTCTTC

size: -
D: -
V: TRBV27
J: TRBJ2-1
CDR3: CASSFGRNEQFF
DNA: TGTGCCAGCAGTTTCGGGCGGAATGAGCAGTTCTTC

size: many
D: -
V: TRBV9
J: TRBJ2-3
CDR3: CASSVGSSGYYTDTQYF
DNA: TGTGCCAGCAGCGTAGGAAGTTCGGGCTACTACACAGATACGCAGTATTTT

size: few
D: -
V: TRBV7-9
J: TRBJ1-1
CDR3: CASSSTSNTEAFF
DNA: TGTGCCAGCAGCTCTACCTCGAACACTGAAGCTTTCTTT

size: -
D: -
V: TRBV15
J: TRBJ1-4
CDR3: CATSWQGSEKLFF
DNA: TGTGCCACCAGTTGGCAGGGGAGCGAAAAACTGTTTTTT

size: -
D: TRBD2
V: TRBV12-3/TRBV12-4
J: TRBJ2-7
CDR3: CASSLFGGGYEQYF
DNA: TGTGCCAGCAGTTTATTCGGGGGAGGGTACGAGCAGTACTTC

size: -
D: TRBD2
V: TRBV9
J: TRBJ2-3
CDR3: CASSPSGGRGTDTQYF
DNA: TGTGCCAGCAGCCCGAGCGGCGGGAGAGGCACAGATACGCAGTATTTT

size: -
D: TRBD1
V: TRBV29-1
J: TRBJ1-1
CDR3: CSVRDRYYTEAFF
DNA: TGCAGCGTCCGGGACAGGTACTACACTGAAGCTTTCTTT

size: few
D: -
V: TRBV18
J: TRBJ2-7
CDR3: CASSPRSGTRSSYEQYF
DNA: TGTGCCAGCTCACCTCGATCCGGGACGAGAAGCTCCTACGAGCAGTACTTC

size: many
D: TRBD1
V: TRBV18
J: TRBJ1-5
CDR3: CASSGTGGSNQPQHF
DNA: TGTGCCAGCTCCGGAACAGGGGGAAGCAATCAGCCCCAGCATTTT

size: -
D: TRBD1
V: TRBV4-1
J: TRBJ1-2
CDR3: CASSPNRGNYGYTF
DNA: TGCGCCAGCAGCCCGAACAGGGGTAACTATGGCTACACCTTC

size: many
D: TRBD1
V: TRBV7-9
J: TRBJ2-6
CDR3: CASSGEDRGTASGANVLTF
DNA: TGTGCCAGCAGCGGGGAGGACAGGGGAACTGCCTCTGGGGCCAACGTCCTGACTTTC

size: -
D: -
V: TRBV3-1
J: TRBJ1-3
CDR3: CASSRSLSGNTIYF
DNA: TGTGCCAGCAGCCGGTCACTCTCTGGAAACACCATATATTTT

size: many
D: TRBD1
V: TRBV6-6
J: TRBJ1-2
CDR3: CASSTGQGAGGYTF
DNA: TGTGCCAGCAGTACTGGACAGGGGGCAGGTGGCTACACCTTC

size: -
D: -
V: TRBV28
J: TRBJ1-2
CDR3: CASSHRGRAGYGYTF
DNA: TGTGCCAGCAGTCACCGGGGTCGGGCCGGCTATGGCTACACCTTC

size: few
D: TRBD2
V: TRBV7-6
J: TRBJ2-2
CDR3: CASSLVVAGVGTGELFF
DNA: TGTGCCAGCAGCTTAGTTGTAGCGGGAGTAGGCACCGGGGAGCTGTTTTTT

size: -
D: TRBD1
V: TRBV7-2
J: TRBJ2-1
CDR3: CASSFGTGGHEQFF
DNA: TGTGCCAGCAGCTTTGGGACAGGGGGCCATGAGCAGTTCTTC

size: -
D: TRBD2
V: TRBV20-1
J: TRBJ2-3
CDR3: CSASPQGLAVAITDTQYF
DNA: TGCAGTGCTAGTCCCCAGGGACTAGCGGTAGCTATCACAGATACGCAGTATTTT

size: many
D: TRBD2
V: TRBV29-1
J: TRBJ2-7
CDR3: CSVWGTSSYEQYF
DNA: TGCAGCGTCTGGGGGACTAGTAGCTACGAGCAGTACTTC

size: few
D: -
V: TRBV7-2
J: TRBJ2-7
CDR3: CASSSRPLAATYYEQYF
DNA: TGTGCCAGCAGCTCCCGACCACTAGCTGCTACCTACTACGAGCAGTACTTC